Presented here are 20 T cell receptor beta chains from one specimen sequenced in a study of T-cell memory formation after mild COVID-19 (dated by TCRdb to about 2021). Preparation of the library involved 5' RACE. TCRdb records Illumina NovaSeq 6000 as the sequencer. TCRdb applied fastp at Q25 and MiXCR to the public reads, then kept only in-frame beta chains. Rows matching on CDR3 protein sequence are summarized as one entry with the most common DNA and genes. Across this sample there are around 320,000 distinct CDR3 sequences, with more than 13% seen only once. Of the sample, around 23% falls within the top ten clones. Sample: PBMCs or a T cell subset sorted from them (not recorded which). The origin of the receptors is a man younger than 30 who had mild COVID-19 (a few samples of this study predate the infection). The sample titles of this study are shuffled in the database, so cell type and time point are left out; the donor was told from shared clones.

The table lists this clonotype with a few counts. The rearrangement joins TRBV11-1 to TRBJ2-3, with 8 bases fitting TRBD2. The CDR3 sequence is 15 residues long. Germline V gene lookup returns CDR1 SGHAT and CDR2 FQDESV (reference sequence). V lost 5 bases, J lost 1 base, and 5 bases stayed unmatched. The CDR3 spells CASSGPGLGTDTQYF. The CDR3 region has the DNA TGTGCCAGCAGCGGTCCGGGACTAGGCACAGATACGCAGTATTTT.

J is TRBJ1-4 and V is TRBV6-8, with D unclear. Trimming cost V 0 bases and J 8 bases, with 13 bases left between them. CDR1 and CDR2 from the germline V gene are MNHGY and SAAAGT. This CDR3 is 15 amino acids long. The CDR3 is CASSYSLAPQEKLFF. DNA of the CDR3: TGTGCCAGCAGTTACTCGTTAGCCCCTCAGGAAAAACTGTTTTTT.

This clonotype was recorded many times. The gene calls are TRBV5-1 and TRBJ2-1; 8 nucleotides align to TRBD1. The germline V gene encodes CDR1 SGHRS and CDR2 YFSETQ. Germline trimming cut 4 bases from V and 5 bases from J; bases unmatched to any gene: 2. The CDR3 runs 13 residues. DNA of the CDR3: TGCGCCAGCAGCCGGGGACAGGACAATGAGCAGTTCTTC. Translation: CASSRGQDNEQFF.

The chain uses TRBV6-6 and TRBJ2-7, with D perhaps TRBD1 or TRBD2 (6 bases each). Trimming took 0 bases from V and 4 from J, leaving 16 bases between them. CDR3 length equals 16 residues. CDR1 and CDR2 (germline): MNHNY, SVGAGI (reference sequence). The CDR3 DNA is TGTGCCAGCAGTTACTCAGCCCGGCAGGGGAGGTACGAGCAGTACTTC. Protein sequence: CASSYSARQGRYEQYF.

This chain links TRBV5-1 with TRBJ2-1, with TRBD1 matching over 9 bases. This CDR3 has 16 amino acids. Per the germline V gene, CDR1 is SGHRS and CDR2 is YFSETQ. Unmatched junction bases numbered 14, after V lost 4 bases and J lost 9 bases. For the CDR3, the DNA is TGCGCCAGCAGCGCGGCGACCGGGACAGGGTCAGGTGAGCAGTTCTTC. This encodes CASSAATGTGSGEQFF.

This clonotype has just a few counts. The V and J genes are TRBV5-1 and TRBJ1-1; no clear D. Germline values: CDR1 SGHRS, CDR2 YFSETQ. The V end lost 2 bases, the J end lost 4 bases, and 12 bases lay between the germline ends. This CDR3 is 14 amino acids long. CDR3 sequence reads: CASSFSVRSTEAFF. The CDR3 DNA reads TGCGCCAGCAGCTTTAGTGTGAGGAGCACTGAAGCTTTCTTT.

CDR3 protein: CASSVQPTGEETQYF. CDR3 bases: TGTGCCAGCAGCGTCCAACCTACAGGGGAAGAGACCCAGTACTTC. The chain links TRBV6-1 to TRBJ2-5; 7 nucleotides match TRBD1. The ends lost 6 bases at V and 3 bases at J; junction bases unmatched: 10. The CDR3 covers 15 residues. CDR1 is MNHNS, CDR2 SASEGT, per germline.

The CDR3 loop reads CAWRRTSGGQETQYF. The CDR3 nucleotides are TGTGCCTGGAGAAGAACTAGCGGGGGGCAAGAGACCCAGTACTTC. J is TRBJ2-5 and V is TRBV30, with TRBD2 matching 12 bases. The CDR3 runs 15 residues. Germline CDR1 GTSNPN, CDR2 SVGIG (reference sequence). V lost 3 bases to trimming and J lost 2 bases; unmatched junction nucleotides: 4.

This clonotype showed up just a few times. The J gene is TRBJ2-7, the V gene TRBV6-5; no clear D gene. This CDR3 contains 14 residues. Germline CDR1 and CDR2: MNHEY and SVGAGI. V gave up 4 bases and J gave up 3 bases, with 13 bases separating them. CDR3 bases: TGTGCCAGCAGTTCGACCCCCCCCAACTACGAGCAGTACTTC. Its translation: CASSSTPPNYEQYF.

The CDR3 protein is CASSPMDSPDHYNEQFF. The CDR3 DNA follows: TGTGCCAGCAGCCCCATGGACTCCCCGGACCACTACAATGAGCAGTTCTTC. The chain has TRBV7-9 and TRBJ2-1, with TRBD2 as a possible D gene (5 bases). Trimming took off 5 bases at V and 3 bases at J, with 20 bases between the two ends. The germline gives CDR1 SEHNR, CDR2 FQNEAQ (reference sequence). The CDR3 runs to 17 residues.

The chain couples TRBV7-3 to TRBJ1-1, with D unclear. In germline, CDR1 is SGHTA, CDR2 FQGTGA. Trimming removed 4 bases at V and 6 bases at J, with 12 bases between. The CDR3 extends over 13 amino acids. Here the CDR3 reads CASSSVVFSEAFF. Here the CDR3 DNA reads TGTGCCAGCAGCTCCGTCGTCTTCTCTGAAGCTTTCTTT.

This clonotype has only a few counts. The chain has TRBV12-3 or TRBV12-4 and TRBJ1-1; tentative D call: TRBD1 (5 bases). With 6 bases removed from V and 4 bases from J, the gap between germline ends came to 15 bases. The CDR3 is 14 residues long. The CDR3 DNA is TGTGCCAGCAGACCCCTATTAGGGGCCACTGAAGCTTTCTTT. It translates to CASRPLLGATEAFF.

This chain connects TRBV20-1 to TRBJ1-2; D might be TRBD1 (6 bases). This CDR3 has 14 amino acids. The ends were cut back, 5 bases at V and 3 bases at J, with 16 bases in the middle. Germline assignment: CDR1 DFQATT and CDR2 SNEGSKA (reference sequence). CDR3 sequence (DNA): TGCAGTGCTCGACAGGACCGAAGGGACTATGGCTACACCTTC. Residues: CSARQDRRDYGYTF.

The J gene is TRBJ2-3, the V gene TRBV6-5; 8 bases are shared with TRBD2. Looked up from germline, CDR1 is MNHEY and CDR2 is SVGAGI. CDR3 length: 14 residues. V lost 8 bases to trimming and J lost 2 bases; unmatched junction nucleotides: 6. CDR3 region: CASGQRGYTDTQYF. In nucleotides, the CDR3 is TGTGCCAGCGGTCAGCGGGGGTACACAGATACGCAGTATTTT.

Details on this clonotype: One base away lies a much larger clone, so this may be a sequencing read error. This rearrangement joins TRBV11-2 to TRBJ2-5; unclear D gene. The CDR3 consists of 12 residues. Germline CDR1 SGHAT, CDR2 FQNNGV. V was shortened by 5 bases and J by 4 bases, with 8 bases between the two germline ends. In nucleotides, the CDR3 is TGTGCCAGCAGCGCCTGGGGAGAGACCCAGTACTTC. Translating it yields CASSAWGETQYF.

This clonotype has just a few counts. CDR3 residues: CASTNWGGSVADTQYF. As DNA, the CDR3 is TGTGCCAGCACCAACTGGGGAGGATCTGTGGCAGATACGCAGTATTTT. V gene TRBV7-2 combines with J gene TRBJ2-3, with D possibly being TRBD2 (6 bases). The germline V gene has CDR1 SGHTA and CDR2 FQGNSA. The CDR3 runs to 16 residues. The V gene lost 7 bases and the J gene lost 4 bases, with 21 bases spanning the gap.

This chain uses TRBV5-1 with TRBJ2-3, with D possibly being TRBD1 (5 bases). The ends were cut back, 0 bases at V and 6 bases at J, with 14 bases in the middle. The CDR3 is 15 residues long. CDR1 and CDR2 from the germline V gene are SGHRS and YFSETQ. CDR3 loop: CASSLVQGPADTQYF. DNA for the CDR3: TGCGCCAGCAGCTTGGTTCAGGGCCCCGCGGATACGCAGTATTTT.

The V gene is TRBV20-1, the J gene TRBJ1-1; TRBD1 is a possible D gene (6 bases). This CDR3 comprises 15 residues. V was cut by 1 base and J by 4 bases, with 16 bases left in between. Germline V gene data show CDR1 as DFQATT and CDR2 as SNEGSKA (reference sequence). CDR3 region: CSARAPGARGTEAFF. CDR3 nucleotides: TGCAGTGCTAGAGCACCGGGGGCGCGGGGCACTGAAGCTTTCTTT.

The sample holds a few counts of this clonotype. CDR3 sequence reads: CASSPSEEQFF. The CDR3 DNA sequence: TGTGCCAGCAGTCCCTCAGAGGAGCAGTTCTTC. The chain couples TRBV11-1 to TRBJ2-1; D uncertain. The CDR3 runs to 11 residues. Deletions cut 6 bases from V and 10 bases from J, with 10 bases between. From germline, CDR1 is SGHAT and CDR2 FQDESV (reference sequence).

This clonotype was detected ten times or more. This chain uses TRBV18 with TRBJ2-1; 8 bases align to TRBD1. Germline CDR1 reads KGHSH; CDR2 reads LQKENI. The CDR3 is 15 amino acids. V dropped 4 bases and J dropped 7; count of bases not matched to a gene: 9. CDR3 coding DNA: TGTGCCAGCTCACTGAGGGAGACAGGGGTAAATGAGCAGTTCTTC. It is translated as CASSLRETGVNEQFF. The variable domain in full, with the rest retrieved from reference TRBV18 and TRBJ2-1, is NAGVMQNPRHLVRRRGQEARLRCSPMKGHSHVYWYRQLPEEGLKFMVYLQKENIIDESGMPKERFSAEFPKEGPSILRIQQVVRGDSAAYFCASSLRETGVNEQFFGPGTRLTVL.